These T cell receptor beta chains were read from a single sample in a study of blood T cell repertoires in COVID-19. Libraries were prepared by immunoSEQ multiplex PCR; TCRdb keeps only in-frame clonotypes and omits some of them. Of fewer than 200,000 clones in the sample, 80% to 90% are singletons; the top ten hold around 8.6%. Sequencing used peripheral blood. These receptor sequences come from a man aged 50 to 59 with active or convalescent COVID-19. Both conserved end residues are part of each CDR3. D genes are given only for firm matches. Clone size is stated in some rows and not others, as once, few, many or a class when expanded.

V: TRBV29-1; D: -; size: -; J: TRBJ2-7; DNA: TGCAGCGTTGGAGGCAGGGCGGGGGAGCAGTACTTC; CDR3: CSVGGRAGEQYF
V: TRBV9; D: TRBD1; size: once; J: TRBJ2-7; DNA: TGTGCCAGCAGCGTAGACGGGACAGCTCTCTACGAGCAGTACTTC; CDR3: CASSVDGTALYEQYF
V: TRBV4-2; D: -; size: -; J: TRBJ2-1; DNA: TGTGCCAGCAGCCAAGATCGGTTGAGTCAGGGGCAGTTCTTC; CDR3: CASSQDRLSQGQFF
V: TRBV19; D: TRBD1; size: -; J: TRBJ2-3; DNA: TGTGCCAGTAGTATTTCCGGACAGGGACGGGATACGCAGTATTTT; CDR3: CASSISGQGRDTQYF
V: TRBV18; D: TRBD2; size: -; J: TRBJ2-5; DNA: TGTGCCAGCTCACCCCGACTAGCGGGGCCCCAAGAGACCCAGTACTTC; CDR3: CASSPRLAGPQETQYF
V: TRBV27; D: TRBD1; size: few; J: TRBJ2-7; DNA: TGTGCCAGCAGCCCACCAAACGGGACAGGGTTACTTTCGTACTTC; CDR3: CASSPPNGTGLLSYF
V: TRBV2; D: -; size: -; J: TRBJ2-7; DNA: TGTGCCAGCAGCCGGTCCTCCTACGAGCAGTACTTC; CDR3: CASSRSSYEQYF
V: TRBV12-3/TRBV12-4; D: -; size: -; J: TRBJ2-2; DNA: TGTGCCAGCAGTTCGCGATACCGGGAGCTGTTTTTT; CDR3: CASSSRYRELFF
V: TRBV18; D: TRBD1; size: once; J: TRBJ1-2; DNA: TGTGCCAGCTCACCAGGGACAGGGGTAATTGGCTACACCTTC; CDR3: CASSPGTGVIGYTF
V: TRBV25-1; D: -; size: -; J: TRBJ2-3; DNA: TGTGCCAGCAGTGGGGCAGCCTTTAGCACAGATACGCAGTATTTT; CDR3: CASSGAAFSTDTQYF
V: TRBV28; D: TRBD1; size: -; J: TRBJ1-2; DNA: TGTGCCAGCAGTCCATCCCCCGGACAGGCCATAAATGGCTACACCTTC; CDR3: CASSPSPGQAINGYTF
V: TRBV24-1; D: -; size: -; J: TRBJ1-4; DNA: TGTGCCACCATAGTGCAGCGACCCCATTTCTGGGAAAAACTGTTTTTT; CDR3: CATIVQRPHFWEKLFF
V: TRBV6-5; D: -; size: -; J: TRBJ1-5; DNA: TGTGCCAGCAGTTACTCACAGGGCAATCAGCCCCAGCATTTT; CDR3: CASSYSQGNQPQHF
V: TRBV7-3; D: TRBD2; size: -; J: TRBJ2-1; DNA: TGTGCCAGCAGCCCCTGGACTAGCGGGAGATCTAGTGAGCAGTTCTTC; CDR3: CASSPWTSGRSSEQFF
V: TRBV28; D: TRBD1; size: -; J: TRBJ1-1; DNA: TGTGCCAGCAGTTTACATTCGACAGGGGGCTCTGAAGCTTTCTTT; CDR3: CASSLHSTGGSEAFF
V: TRBV3-1/TRBV3-2; D: -; size: -; J: TRBJ2-5; DNA: TGTGCCAGCAGCCCCCATGAGGGTCAGGCAGTGGACTACCAAGAGACCCAGTACTTC; CDR3: CASSPHEGQAVDYQETQYF
V: TRBV7-9; D: TRBD2; size: -; J: TRBJ2-5; DNA: TGTGCCAGCAGCCCCGGGACTAGCGTACGGACCCAGTACTTC; CDR3: CASSPGTSVRTQYF
V: TRBV3-1/TRBV3-2; D: -; size: -; J: TRBJ2-3; DNA: TGTGCCAGCAGCCAGGGCCCAGATACGCAGTATTTT; CDR3: CASSQGPDTQYF
V: TRBV18; D: -; size: -; J: TRBJ1-4; DNA: TGTGCCAGCTCACCCGCGAACAGGGCTACTAGGGAAAAACTGTTTTTT; CDR3: CASSPANRATREKLFF
V: TRBV11-3; D: -; size: -; J: TRBJ2-5; DNA: TGTGCCAGCAGCTTAACAGAACGAGAGACCCAGTACTTC; CDR3: CASSLTERETQYF
V: TRBV18; D: -; size: few; J: TRBJ2-4; DNA: TGTGCCAGCTCACCCAATTCCGGGGACATTCAGTACTTC; CDR3: CASSPNSGDIQYF
V: TRBV4-1; D: TRBD1; size: -; J: TRBJ1-6; DNA: TGCGCCAGCAGCCCGGGACAGGGCCCTAATTCACCCCTCCACTTT; CDR3: CASSPGQGPNSPLHF
V: TRBV11-2; D: -; size: -; J: TRBJ2-2; DNA: TGTGCCAGCAGCCTAATGGACAGCTACACCGGGGAGCTGTTTTTT; CDR3: CASSLMDSYTGELFF
V: TRBV7-9; D: TRBD1; size: -; J: TRBJ1-6; DNA: TGTGCCAGCAGCGCCCCCGGGACAGGGATTACTTCTTCACCCCTCCACTTT; CDR3: CASSAPGTGITSSPLHF
V: TRBV7-2; D: TRBD1; size: -; J: TRBJ1-1; DNA: TGTGCCAGCAGCCAAAGACAGGGGATAGAAGCTTTCTTT; CDR3: CASSQRQGIEAFF
V: TRBV10-3; D: TRBD2; size: once; J: TRBJ2-3; DNA: TGTGCCATCAGTGCGACTAGCGGGGACACTCCGGATACGCAGTATTTT; CDR3: CAISATSGDTPDTQYF
V: TRBV19; D: TRBD1; size: -; J: TRBJ1-2; DNA: TGTGCCAGTAGCGGGACAGAGCACTTGTATGGCTACACCTTC; CDR3: CASSGTEHLYGYTF
V: TRBV7-9; D: -; size: few; J: TRBJ2-7; DNA: TGTGCCAGCAGCCTAGGACTGGTCTACGAGCAGTACTTC; CDR3: CASSLGLVYEQYF
V: TRBV10-3; D: -; size: -; J: TRBJ2-5; DNA: TGTGCCATCAGTGTGTCGAGGGGGATGGAGACCCAGTACTTC; CDR3: CAISVSRGMETQYF
V: TRBV7-2; D: TRBD2; size: -; J: TRBJ2-7; DNA: TGTGCCAGCAGCTTAGTAGGGCCGGGACTAGCCTACGAGCAGTACTTC; CDR3: CASSLVGPGLAYEQYF
V: TRBV5-4; D: -; size: -; J: TRBJ2-5; DNA: TGTGCCAGCAGCGTAAATCCCATATCGGTCGGGACCCAGTACTTC; CDR3: CASSVNPISVGTQYF
V: TRBV2; D: TRBD1; size: few; J: TRBJ1-2; DNA: TGTGCCAGCAGTGGACAGGGGTATGGCTACACCTTC; CDR3: CASSGQGYGYTF
V: TRBV3-1/TRBV3-2; D: -; size: -; J: TRBJ1-1; DNA: TGTGCCAGCAGCCAAGCGCCCGGGGGGGGCACTGAAGCTTTCTTT; CDR3: CASSQAPGGGTEAFF
V: TRBV25-1; D: -; size: -; J: TRBJ2-5; DNA: TGTGCCAGCAGTGATCCGGTCCAAGAGACCCAGTACTTC; CDR3: CASSDPVQETQYF
V: TRBV7-2; D: -; size: -; J: TRBJ2-3; DNA: TGTGCCAGCAGCTTAGGGCTAGCGAACACAGATACGCAGTATTTT; CDR3: CASSLGLANTDTQYF
V: TRBV3-1/TRBV3-2; D: TRBD2; size: -; J: TRBJ2-3; DNA: TGTGCCAGCAGCCAACTAGCGGGCTTAGATACGCAGTATTTT; CDR3: CASSQLAGLDTQYF
V: TRBV9; D: -; size: -; J: TRBJ1-1; DNA: TGTGCCAGCAGCGTAGGGGGGGGCACAGGGAACACTGAAGCTTTCTTT; CDR3: CASSVGGGTGNTEAFF
V: TRBV18; D: -; size: -; J: TRBJ2-7; DNA: TGTGCCAGCTCACCCGAGAGCGGAGCCTACGAGCAGTACTTC; CDR3: CASSPESGAYEQYF
V: TRBV7-9; D: -; size: few; J: TRBJ2-3; DNA: TGTGCTTCAAGGGGGTTTGCAGATACGCAGTATTTT; CDR3: CASRGFADTQYF
V: TRBV20-1; D: -; size: -; J: TRBJ2-1; DNA: TGCAGTGCTAGTTTCCTAGACAATGAGCAGTTCTTC; CDR3: CSASFLDNEQFF